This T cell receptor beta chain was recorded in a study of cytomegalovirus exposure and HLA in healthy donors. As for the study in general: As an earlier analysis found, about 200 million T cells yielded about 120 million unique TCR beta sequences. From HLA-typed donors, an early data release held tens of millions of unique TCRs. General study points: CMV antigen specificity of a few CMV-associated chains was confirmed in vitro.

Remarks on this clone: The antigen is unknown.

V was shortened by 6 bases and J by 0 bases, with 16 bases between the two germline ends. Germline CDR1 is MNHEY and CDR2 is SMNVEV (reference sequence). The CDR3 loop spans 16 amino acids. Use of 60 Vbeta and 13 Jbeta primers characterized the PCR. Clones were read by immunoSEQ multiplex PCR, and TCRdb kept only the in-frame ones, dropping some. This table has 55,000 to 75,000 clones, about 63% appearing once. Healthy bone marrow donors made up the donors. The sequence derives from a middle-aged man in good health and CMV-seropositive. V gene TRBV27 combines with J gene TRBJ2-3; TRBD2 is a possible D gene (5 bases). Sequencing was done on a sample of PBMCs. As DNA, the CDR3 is TGTGCCAGCAGGTATAACAGCGGAACTAGCACAGATACGCAGTATTTT. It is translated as CASRYNSGTSTDTQYF.